The 24 T cell receptor beta chains presented below share a single source sample, sequenced in a study of blood T cell repertoires in COVID-19. Data came from immunoSEQ multiplex PCR; TCRdb stores just in-frame clones and leaves some out. Of roughly 500,000 clones listed, 70% to 90% were seen once; the top ten hold about 1.7%. Sequencing was carried out using PBMCs or T cells enriched from blood (not recorded which). These receptors came from a woman aged 40 to 50 who had recovered from COVID-19.

Concerning this clone itself: Its ends do not fully match the called genes, so a read error is possible. This sequence joins TRBV7-2 and TRBJ2-7, with a possible D match to TRBD1 (6 bases). This CDR3 has 13 amino acids. In germline, CDR1 is SGHTA, CDR2 FQGNSA. CDR3 loop: CASSFGPGPQQGF. The CDR3 coding sequence is TGTGCCAGCAGCTTCGGGCCCGGCCCTCAACAGGGCTTC.

V usage is TRBV5-1 and J usage is TRBJ1-6, with 7 positions matching TRBD1. The junction had 7 bases not matched to a gene; V was cut back by 4 bases and J by 6 bases. This CDR3 contains 15 residues. CDR1 and CDR2 from the germline V gene are SGHRS and YFSETQ. This CDR3 is CASSPGAGGNSPLHF. CDR3 DNA: TGCGCCAGCAGCCCCGGGGCAGGGGGTAATTCACCCCTCCACTTT.

This clone showed up just a few times. The chain uses TRBV7-5 and TRBJ1-5; the table gives TRBD1 as D, unverified against the DNA. TRBV7-5 is listed as a pseudogene. The CDR3 sequence is 14 residues long. The CDR3 sequence: CARSRDRENQPQHF. In DNA form, the CDR3 reads TGTGCCAGAAGCCGGGACAGAGAAAATCAGCCCCAGCATTTT.

Concerning this clone itself: The same CDR3 is also encoded by other DNA sequences in this sample. The chain combines TRBV7-2 with TRBJ2-5; D is possibly TRBD1 (5 bases). V was cut by 5 bases and J by 5 bases, with 12 bases left in between. Germline values: CDR1 SGHTA, CDR2 FQGNSA. The CDR3 length is 13 residues. The CDR3 DNA sequence: TGTGCCAGCAGCCCCCAGGGTGGGGAGACCCAGTACTTC. Protein product: CASSPQGGETQYF.

This clone is a singleton in its sample. CDR3 residues: CASSRPRLAGNSGNEQFF. CDR3 sequence (DNA): TGTGCCAGCAGCCGACCCCGACTAGCGGGGAACTCGGGGAATGAGCAGTTCTTC. This chain links TRBV6-2 or TRBV6-3 with TRBJ2-1; TRBD2 aligns across 11 bases. Per the germline V gene, CDR1 is MNHEY and CDR2 is SVGEGT. The CDR3 length is 18 residues. V lost 6 bases to trimming and J lost 7 bases; unmatched junction nucleotides: 17.

The V call is TRBV7-7, the J call TRBJ2-5, with D tentatively TRBD1 (6 bases). This CDR3 region has 14 residues. Trimming left V 4 bases short and J 4 bases short, with 13 bases between. In germline, CDR1 is SSHAT, CDR2 FNYEAQ (reference sequence). DNA for the CDR3: TGTGCCAGCAGCTCTACAGGGTTAGGAGAGACCCAGTACTTC. The encoded protein is CASSSTGLGETQYF.

V is TRBV3-1 (or the pseudogene TRBV3-2) and J is TRBJ1-6, with D possibly TRBD1 on 6 matching bases. The CDR3 sequence is 17 residues long. Trimming removed 0 bases from V and 8 bases from J, with 17 bases in between. Germline loops: CDR1 LGHDT, CDR2 YNNKEL (reference sequence). The CDR3 region has the DNA TGTGCCAGCAGCCAAGAATATCCGGGAGGGGGTCATTCACCCCTCCACTTT. Translated: CASSQEYPGGGHSPLHF.

V gene TRBV4-3 combines with J gene TRBJ1-2; D unresolved. The length of the CDR3 is 13 residues. The germline V gene encodes CDR1 LGHNA and CDR2 YSLEER. The V end was cut by 0 bases, the J end by 2 bases, with 4 bases between. In DNA form, the CDR3 reads TGCGCCAGCAGCCAAGACAGGAACTATGGCTACACCTTC. Translating it yields CASSQDRNYGYTF.

V usage is TRBV12-3 or TRBV12-4 and J usage is TRBJ1-2; D may be TRBD1 (5 bases). With 5 bases removed from V and 5 bases from J, the gap between germline ends came to 12 bases. CDR3 length equals 13 residues. The CDR3 reads CASSPDSRYGYTF. The CDR3 DNA reads as TGTGCCAGCAGTCCTGACAGCCGGTATGGCTACACCTTC.

This sequence joins TRBV6-1 and TRBJ2-5; perhaps TRBD2 as D (6 bases). CDR3 length equals 13 residues. Trimming stripped 8 bases from V and 2 bases from J, with 12 bases between. Germline CDR1 and CDR2: MNHNS and SASEGT. The chain's CDR3 is CASHSGSQETQYF. The CDR3 DNA reads as TGTGCCAGCCATAGCGGATCTCAAGAGACCCAGTACTTC.

The chain joins TRBV4-3 to TRBJ2-2; 14 bases are a match to TRBD2. CDR3 length: 21 amino acids. The V gene's germline CDR1 is LGHNA and CDR2 YSLEER. The V gene end was trimmed by 0 bases and the J gene end by 5 bases; junction bases not matched to a gene: 14. CDR3 DNA: TGCGCCAGCAGCCAAGAACCCCGAATGGGACTAGCGGGAGCGGGTACCGGGGAGCTGTTTTTT. It yields the protein CASSQEPRMGLAGAGTGELFF.

This chain connects TRBV10-3 to TRBJ2-7, with TRBD2 identical over 8 bases. Germline lookup yields CDR1 ENHRY and CDR2 SYGVKD. This CDR3 has 14 residues. J lost 2 bases, V lost 7 bases, and 7 bases had no gene match. The CDR3 coding sequence is TGTGCCATCACAGCGCAGCGGGGGACCTACGAGCAGTACTTC. It specifies CAITAQRGTYEQYF.

This chain joins TRBV28 and TRBJ1-1; tentatively, D is TRBD1 (5 bases). The CDR3 has 16 amino acids. The V gene's germline CDR1 is MDHEN and CDR2 SYDVKM. V was pared by 2 bases and J by 6 bases, with 19 bases between. The CDR3 DNA follows: TGTGCCAGCAGTTTAGCCATTCTAACCCGGGGGGCTGAAGCTTTCTTT. Translation gives CASSLAILTRGAEAFF.

This chain links TRBV7-7 with TRBJ2-1; 7 bases match TRBD1. The CDR3 length is 15 residues. Germline trimming cut 1 base from V and 13 bases from J; bases unmatched to any gene: 13. The V gene's germline CDR1 is SSHAT and CDR2 FNYEAQ (reference sequence). CDR3 region: CASSLGQGLSSVQFF. The CDR3 nucleotides are TGTGCCAGCAGCTTAGGACAGGGTCTCTCGTCAGTACAGTTCTTC.

The chain uses TRBV4-2 and TRBJ1-5, with a possible D match to TRBD1 (6 bases). With 0 bases removed from V and 6 bases from J, the gap between germline ends came to 15 bases. The CDR3 is made up of 16 amino acids. Germline loops: CDR1 LGHNA, CDR2 YNFKEQ. The CDR3 DNA is TGTGCCAGCAGCCAAGATACAGGGTCCAGAGGTCAGCCCCAGCATTTT. The encoded protein is CASSQDTGSRGQPQHF.

The chain is built from TRBV11-3 and TRBJ2-2; no definite D call. This CDR3 is built from 14 residues. Trimming removed 6 bases from V and 3 bases from J, with 11 bases in between. CDR1 SGHNT and CDR2 YENEEA come from the germline V gene. CDR3 nucleotides: TGTGCCAGCAGTAGACTGAACGACACCGGGGAGCTGTTTTTT. Amino acid sequence: CASSRLNDTGELFF. The entire variable domain, with the rest obtained from reference TRBV11-3 and TRBJ2-2, is as follows: EAGVVQSPRYKIIEKKQPVAFWCNPISGHNTLYWYLQNLGQGPELLIRYENEEAVDDSQLPKDRFSAERLKGVDSTLKIQPAELGDSAVYLCASSRLNDTGELFFGEGSRLTVL.

This chain uses TRBV11-2 with TRBJ1-2; D is possibly TRBD1 (5 bases). Trimming took off 1 base at V and 3 bases at J, with 9 bases between the two ends. This CDR3 has 14 residues. Germline V gives CDR1 SGHAT, CDR2 FQNNGV. CDR3 loop: CASSLVSGYYGYTF. CDR3 coding DNA: TGTGCCAGCAGCTTAGTTTCAGGGTACTATGGCTACACCTTC. The full variable domain, with the rest looked up from reference TRBV11-2 and TRBJ1-2, is EAGVAQSPRYKIIEKRQSVAFWCNPISGHATLYWYQQILGQGPKLLIQFQNNGVVDDSQLPKDRFSAERLKGVDSTLKIQPAKLEDSAVYLCASSLVSGYYGYTFGSGTRLTVV.

This chain links TRBV6-5 with TRBJ2-7; 9 bases are a match to TRBD2. Germline-derived CDR1 and CDR2 are MNHEY and SVGAGI. Germline trimming cut 2 bases from V and 1 base from J; bases unmatched to any gene: 3. This CDR3 contains 15 residues. CDR3 sequence: CASSYASGMSYEQYF. The CDR3 DNA reads TGTGCCAGCAGTTACGCTAGCGGGATGTCCTACGAGCAGTACTTC.

V gene TRBV7-9 combines with J gene TRBJ2-3; 12 positions match TRBD2. This CDR3 has 15 amino acids. The junction had 2 bases not matched to a gene; V was cut back by 3 bases and J by 4 bases. The germline V gene has CDR1 SEHNR and CDR2 FQNEAQ (reference sequence). CDR3 sequence (DNA): TGTGCCAGCAGCTTGCCTAGCGGGAGGGCAGATACGCAGTATTTT. Protein product: CASSLPSGRADTQYF.

The genes are TRBV11-3 and TRBJ2-7; 10 nucleotides align to TRBD1. The CDR3 contains 13 residues. The trim removed 5 bases at V and 4 bases at J, leaving 2 bases unmatched. The germline CDR1 and CDR2 sequences are SGHNT and YENEEA. DNA for the CDR3: TGTGCCAGCAGCCAGGACAGGGGGTACGAGCAGTACTTC. This encodes CASSQDRGYEQYF.

This rearrangement joins TRBV5-4 to TRBJ2-1; 7 nucleotides match TRBD2. Trimming at V came to 7 bases and at J to 0 bases, leaving 4 bases not matched to a gene. Germline CDR1 is SGHNT and CDR2 is YYREEE (reference sequence). The CDR3 totals 14 residues. This chain's CDR3 is CASVSGDSYNEQFF. In nucleotides, the CDR3 is TGTGCCAGCGTAAGCGGGGACTCCTACAATGAGCAGTTCTTC.

The CDR3 loop is CASSYPGGPEWGEQFF. In DNA, the CDR3 is TGTGCCAGCAGTTACCCCGGAGGGCCCGAATGGGGTGAGCAGTTCTTC. The V gene is TRBV6-2 or TRBV6-3, the J gene TRBJ2-1; TRBD2 might be the D (6 bases). Germline loops: CDR1 MNHEY, CDR2 SVGEGT. The CDR3 contains 16 residues. Trimming took off 2 bases at V and 9 bases at J, with 20 bases between the two ends.

This rearrangement joins TRBV5-1 to TRBJ1-2; the D is unclear. V lost 5 bases and J 10 bases, leaving 15 bases between the germline ends. The germline gives CDR1 SGHRS, CDR2 YFSETQ. This CDR3 contains 12 residues. The CDR3 protein is CASSVRGVAYTF. CDR3 bases: TGCGCCAGCAGTGTGCGTGGAGTTGCCTACACCTTC. The variable domain in full, with the rest retrieved from reference TRBV5-1 and TRBJ1-2, is KAGVTQTPRYLIKTRGQQVTLSCSPISGHRSVSWYQQTPGQGLQFLFEYFSETQRNKGNFPGRFSGRQFSNSRSEMNVSTLELGDSALYLCASSVRGVAYTFGSGTRLTVV.

The chain recombines TRBV5-6 with TRBJ2-1, with D unresolved. CDR3 length: 16 residues. V was trimmed by 0 bases and J by 0 bases, leaving 10 bases between them. Germline V lookup: CDR1 SGHDT, CDR2 YYEEEE. The CDR3 region has the DNA TGTGCCAGCAGCTTGGAACGGGTAAGCTCCTACAATGAGCAGTTCTTC. Encoded protein: CASSLERVSSYNEQFF.